Below, one TCR beta chain is given with its context. Antigen unknown. The same CDR3 is also encoded by other DNA sequences in this sample. J lost 2 bases, V lost 0 bases, and 0 bases had no gene match. This CDR3 spans 14 amino acids. Germline V lookup: CDR1 SEHNR, CDR2 FQNEAQ (reference sequence). Time point denoted: recipient sample about 28 days before transplant, after cytoreduction. The sample comes from a study of T cell clonotyping in hematopoietic cell transplantation. General study points: No sorting was done, leaving CD4 and CD8 contributions mixed. Pathologically expanded recipient clonotypes increased progressively from day 30 to day 180 as diversity fell.

TCRdb's copy holds only in-frame clones and misses some; the assay was immunoSEQ multiplex PCR. Of about 45,000 clones listed, 80% to 85% are singletons. The receptor's source is a man aged 55 to 70 with myelodysplastic syndrome. Some clones in this sample may be carry-over from other donors' samples. The sample here was peripheral blood mononuclear cells, taken before stem cell transplant. The gene calls are TRBV7-9 and TRBJ2-7; TRBD1 agrees at 8 bases. The CDR3 reads CASSLADRAYEQYF. CDR3 DNA: TGTGCCAGCAGCTTAGCGGACAGGGCCTACGAGCAGTACTTC. Supplemented by reference TRBV7-9 and TRBJ2-7, the full variable domain reads DTGVSQNPRHKITKRGQNVTFRCDPISEHNRLYWYRQTLGQGPEFLTYFQNEAQLEKSRLLSDRFSAERPKGSFSTLEIQRTEQGDSAMYLCASSLADRAYEQYFGPGTRLTVT.